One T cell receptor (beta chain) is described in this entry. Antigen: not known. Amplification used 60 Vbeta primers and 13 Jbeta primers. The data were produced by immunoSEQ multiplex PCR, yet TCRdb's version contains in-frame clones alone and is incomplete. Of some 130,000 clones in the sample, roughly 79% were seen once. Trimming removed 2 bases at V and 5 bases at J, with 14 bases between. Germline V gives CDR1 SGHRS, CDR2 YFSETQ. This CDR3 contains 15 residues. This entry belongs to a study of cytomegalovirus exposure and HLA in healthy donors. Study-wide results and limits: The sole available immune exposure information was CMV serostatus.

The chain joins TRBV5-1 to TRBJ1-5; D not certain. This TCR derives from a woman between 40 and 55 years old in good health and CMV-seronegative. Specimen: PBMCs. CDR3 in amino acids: CASSFSGRDDQPQHF. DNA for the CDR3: TGCGCCAGCAGCTTCTCGGGAAGGGATGATCAGCCCCAGCATTTT.